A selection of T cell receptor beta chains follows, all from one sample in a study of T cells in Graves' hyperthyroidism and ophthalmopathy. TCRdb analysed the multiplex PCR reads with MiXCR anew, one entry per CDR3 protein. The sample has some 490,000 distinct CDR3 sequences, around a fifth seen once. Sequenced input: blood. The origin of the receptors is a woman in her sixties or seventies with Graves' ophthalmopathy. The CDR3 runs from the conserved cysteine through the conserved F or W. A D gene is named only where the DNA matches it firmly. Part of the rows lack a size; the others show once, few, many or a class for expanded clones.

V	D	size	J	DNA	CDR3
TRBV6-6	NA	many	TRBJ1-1	TGTGCCAGCAGTTACTCGGGCGGCAGGAACACTGAAGCTTTCTTT	CASSYSGGRNTEAFF
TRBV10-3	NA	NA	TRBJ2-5	TGTGCCATCAGTGAGTCTATGGAGACCCAGTACTTC	CAISESMETQYF
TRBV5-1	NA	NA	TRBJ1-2	TGCGCCAACAGCCCTTGGGACAACGTTGGCTACACCTTC	CANSPWDNVGYTF
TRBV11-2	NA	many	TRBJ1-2	TGTGCCAGCAGCTTAACCGACAGTGGCTATGGCTACACCTTC	CASSLTDSGYGYTF
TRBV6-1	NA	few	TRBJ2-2	TGTGCCAGCAGCTGGATGGGAGAACCCGGGGAGCTGTTTTTT	CASSWMGEPGELFF
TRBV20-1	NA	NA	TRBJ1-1	TGCAGTGCTGTGATCAGGAGGACTGAAGCTTTCTTT	CSAVIRRTEAFF
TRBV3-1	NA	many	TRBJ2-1	TGTGCCAGCAGCCCCCGGGGGAGCTCCTACAATGAGCAGTTCTTC	CASSPRGSSYNEQFF
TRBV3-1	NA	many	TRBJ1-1	TGTGCCAGCAGCCAAGATTTGCGGGCTGAAGCTTTCTTT	CASSQDLRAEAFF
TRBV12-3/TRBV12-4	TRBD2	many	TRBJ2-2	TGTGCCAGCAGTGGGACTAGCGGGAGCAACACCGGGGAGCTGTTTTTT	CASSGTSGSNTGELFF
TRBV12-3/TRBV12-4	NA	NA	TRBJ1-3	TGTGCCAGCAGTTTATCCGGGGGAGCTGGAAACACCATATATTTT	CASSLSGGAGNTIYF
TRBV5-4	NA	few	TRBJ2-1	TGTGCCAGCAGCTTGGAGAAGGTTAATGAGCAGTTCTTC	CASSLEKVNEQFF
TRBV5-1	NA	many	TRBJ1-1	TGCGCCAGCAGCTTGGAGAGGACGGTGAACACTGAAGCTTTCTTT	CASSLERTVNTEAFF
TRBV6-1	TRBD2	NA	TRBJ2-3	TGTGCCAGCAGTCCCTCTTTACTAGCGGGTGTCACAGATACGCAGTATTTT	CASSPSLLAGVTDTQYF
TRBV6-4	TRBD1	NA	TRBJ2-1	TGTGCCAGCAGTGACTCGGACAGGGTAAAGTTCTTC	CASSDSDRVKFF
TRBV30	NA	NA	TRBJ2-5	TGTGCCTGGAGTTTCTCCGGTAGCCGTGAGACCCAGTACTTC	CAWSFSGSRETQYF
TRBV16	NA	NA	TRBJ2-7	TGTGCCAGCAGCCAATCGGTCGTCACCGCCTACGAGCAGTACTTC	CASSQSVVTAYEQYF
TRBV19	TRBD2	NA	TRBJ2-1	TGTGCCAGTAGACCAGCGGGAGGATGGGGTGAGCAGTTCTTC	CASRPAGGWGEQFF
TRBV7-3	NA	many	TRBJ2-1	TGTGCCAGCAGCCCTTTTTCGGGGACTGCGAATGAGCAGTTCTTC	CASSPFSGTANEQFF
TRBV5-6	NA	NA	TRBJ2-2	TGTGCCAGCAGCCTTTTGGGGGCTGGTTTTAGCACCGGGGAGCTGTTTTTT	CASSLLGAGFSTGELFF
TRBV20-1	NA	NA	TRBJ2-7	TGCAGTGCGAGACCCCAGGACCTCCCAACCGTCGGCGAGCAGTACTTC	CSARPQDLPTVGEQYF
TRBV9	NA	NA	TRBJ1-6	TGTGCCAGCAGCTCCCTGGTATCGGGCTCACCCCTCCACTTT	CASSSLVSGSPLHF
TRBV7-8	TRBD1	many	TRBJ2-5	TGTGCCAGCAGCTTAGCTTGGGACAGGACCAGGACCCAGTACTTC	CASSLAWDRTRTQYF
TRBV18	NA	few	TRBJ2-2	TGTGCCAGCTCACCTTTCAGGGAGGCCAGCACCGGGGAGCTGTTTTTT	CASSPFREASTGELFF
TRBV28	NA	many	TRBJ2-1	TGTGCCAGCAGTTTAATAGCGGAGGGCCCCTACAATGAGCAGTTCTTC	CASSLIAEGPYNEQFF
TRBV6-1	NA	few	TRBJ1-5	TGTGCCAGCAGTTATGAAAGCAATCAGCCCCAGCATTTT	CASSYESNQPQHF
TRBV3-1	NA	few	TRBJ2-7	TGTGCCAGCAGCCGCGTTCAATCCTACGAGCAGTACTTC	CASSRVQSYEQYF
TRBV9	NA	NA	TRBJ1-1	TGTGCCAGCAGCGTAGAGAGCGTGAACACTGAAGCTTTCTTT	CASSVESVNTEAFF
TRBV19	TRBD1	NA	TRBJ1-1	TGTGCCAGTAGGGGGGACAGGGTGAACGGTGAAGCTTTCTTT	CASRGDRVNGEAFF
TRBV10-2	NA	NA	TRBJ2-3	TGCGCCAGCAGTGAAATCGCGGACACGGGTACGCAGTATTTT	CASSEIADTGTQYF
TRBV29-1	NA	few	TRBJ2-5	TGCAGCGTTGTGTCCGGGGCGGACGGGACCCAGTACTTC	CSVVSGADGTQYF
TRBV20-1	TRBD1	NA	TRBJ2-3	TGCAGTGCAACAGGGGGCGAGAGCCCCACAGATACGCAGTATTTT	CSATGGESPTDTQYF
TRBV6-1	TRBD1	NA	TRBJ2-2	TGTGCCAGCAGAATATCCGGGACAGCGAACACCGGGGAGCTGTTTTTT	CASRISGTANTGELFF
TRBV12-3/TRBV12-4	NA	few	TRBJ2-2	TGTGCCAGCAGTTTAGGACATTACACCGGGGAGCTGTTTTTT	CASSLGHYTGELFF
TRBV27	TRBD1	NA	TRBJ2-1	TGTGCCAGCAGTAAGACAGGGAACAATGAGCAGTTCTTC	CASSKTGNNEQFF
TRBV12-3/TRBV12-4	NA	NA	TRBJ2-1	TGTGCCAGCAGTTTACCAGTCTACAATGAGCAGTTCTTC	CASSLPVYNEQFF
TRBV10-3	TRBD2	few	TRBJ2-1	TGTGCCACCGGACTAGCGGGGTACAATGAGCAGTTCTTC	CATGLAGYNEQFF
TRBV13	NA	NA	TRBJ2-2	TGTGCCAGCAGCTTTTCTTCTTCCGGGGAGCTGTTTTTT	CASSFSSSGELFF
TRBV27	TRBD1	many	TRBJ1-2	TGTGCCAGCACCTCAGGGGGCTCCTATGGCTACACCTTC	CASTSGGSYGYTF
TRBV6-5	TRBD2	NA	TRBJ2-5	TGTGCCAGCAGTTACTCGGGAGGGTCCCAAGAGACCCAGTACTTC	CASSYSGGSQETQYF
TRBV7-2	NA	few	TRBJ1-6	TGTGCCAGCACCCTGGGGGGCTATAATTCACCCCTCCACTTT	CASTLGGYNSPLHF
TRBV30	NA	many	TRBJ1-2	TGTGCCTGGAGTAAGACAGCCTATGGCTACACCTTC	CAWSKTAYGYTF
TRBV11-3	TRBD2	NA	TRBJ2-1	TGTGCCAGCAGCTTACTCCAAGGACTAGCGGGAGAAGGTAGAGCCTACAATGAGCAGTTCTTC	CASSLLQGLAGEGRAYNEQFF
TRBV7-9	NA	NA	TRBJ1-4	TGTGCCAGCAGCAAGCCTGAAGCGAGAACTAATGAAAAACTGTTTTTT	CASSKPEARTNEKLFF
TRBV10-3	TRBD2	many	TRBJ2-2	TGTGCCATCAGTGAGTCTACTAGCGGGAGGAGGGAGCTGTTTTTT	CAISESTSGRRELFF
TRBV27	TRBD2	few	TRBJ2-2	TGTGCCAGCAGTTTAGCCTGGGCGGGAGGGCAATGGAACACCGGGGAGCTGTTTTTT	CASSLAWAGGQWNTGELFF
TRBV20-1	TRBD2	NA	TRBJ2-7	TGCAGTGCGAGTGGGGGGACTAGCGGCCCCTACGAGCAGTACTTC	CSASGGTSGPYEQYF